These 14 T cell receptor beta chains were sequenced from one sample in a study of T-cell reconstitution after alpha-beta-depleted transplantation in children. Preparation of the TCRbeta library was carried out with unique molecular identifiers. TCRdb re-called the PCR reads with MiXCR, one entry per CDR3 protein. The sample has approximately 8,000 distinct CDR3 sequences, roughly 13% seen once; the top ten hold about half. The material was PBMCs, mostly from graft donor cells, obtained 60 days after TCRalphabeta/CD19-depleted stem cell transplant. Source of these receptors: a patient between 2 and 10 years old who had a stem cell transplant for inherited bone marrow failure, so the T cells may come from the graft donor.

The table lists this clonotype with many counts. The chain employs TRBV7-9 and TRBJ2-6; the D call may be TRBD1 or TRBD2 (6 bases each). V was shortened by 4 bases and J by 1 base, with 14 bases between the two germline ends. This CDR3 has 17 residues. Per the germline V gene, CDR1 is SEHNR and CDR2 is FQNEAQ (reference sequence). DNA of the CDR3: TGTGCCAGCAGCTCCAGATGGGGGGCATCTGGGGCCAACGTCCTGACTTTC. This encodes CASSSRWGASGANVLTF.

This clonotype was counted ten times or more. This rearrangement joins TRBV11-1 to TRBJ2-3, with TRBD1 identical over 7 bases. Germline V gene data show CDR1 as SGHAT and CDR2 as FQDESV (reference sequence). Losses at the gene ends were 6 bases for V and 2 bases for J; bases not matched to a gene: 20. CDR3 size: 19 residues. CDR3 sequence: CASRPSMRLTGVDTDTQYF. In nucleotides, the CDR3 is TGTGCCAGCAGACCCTCTATGCGTCTAACAGGGGTGGACACAGATACGCAGTATTTT.

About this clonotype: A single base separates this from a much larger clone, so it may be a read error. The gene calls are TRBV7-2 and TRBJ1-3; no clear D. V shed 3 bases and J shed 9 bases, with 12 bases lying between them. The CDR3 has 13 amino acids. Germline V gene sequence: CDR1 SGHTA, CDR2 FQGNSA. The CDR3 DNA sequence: TGTGCCAGCAGCTTCGGGCCACGCAGCACCATATATTTT. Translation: CASSFGPRSTIYF.

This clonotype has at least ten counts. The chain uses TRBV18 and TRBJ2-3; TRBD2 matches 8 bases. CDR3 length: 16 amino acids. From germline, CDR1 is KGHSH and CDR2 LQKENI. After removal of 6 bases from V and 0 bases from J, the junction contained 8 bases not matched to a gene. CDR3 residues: CASSQLAGASTDTQYF. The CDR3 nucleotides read TGTGCCAGCTCTCAGCTAGCGGGCGCTAGCACAGATACGCAGTATTTT.

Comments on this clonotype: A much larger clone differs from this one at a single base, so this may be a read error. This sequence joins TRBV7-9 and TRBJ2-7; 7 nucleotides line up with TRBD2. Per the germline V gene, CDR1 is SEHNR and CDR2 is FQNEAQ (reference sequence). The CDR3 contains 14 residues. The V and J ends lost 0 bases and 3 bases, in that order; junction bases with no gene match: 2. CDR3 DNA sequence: TGTGCCAGCAGCTTAGCGGGGGGGAACTACGAGCAGTACTTC. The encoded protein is CASSLAGGNYEQYF.

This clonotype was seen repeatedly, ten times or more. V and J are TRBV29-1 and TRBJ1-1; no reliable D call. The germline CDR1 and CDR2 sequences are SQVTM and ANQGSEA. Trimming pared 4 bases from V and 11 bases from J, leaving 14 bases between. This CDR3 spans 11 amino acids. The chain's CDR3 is CSVGGGEVAFF. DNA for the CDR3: TGCAGCGTTGGAGGCGGGGAGGTCGCTTTCTTT. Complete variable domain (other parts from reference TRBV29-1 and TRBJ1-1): SAVISQKPSRDICQRGTSLTIQCQVDSQVTMMFWYRQQPGQSLTLIATANQGSEATYESGFVIDKFPISRPNLTFSTLTVSNMSPEDSSIYLCSVGGGEVAFFGQGTRLTVV.

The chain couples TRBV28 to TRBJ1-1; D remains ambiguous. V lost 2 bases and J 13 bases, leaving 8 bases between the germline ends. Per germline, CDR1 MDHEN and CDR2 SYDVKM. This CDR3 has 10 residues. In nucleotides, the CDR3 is TGTGCCAGCAGTTTAAGCGAACGTTTCTTT. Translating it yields CASSLSERFF.

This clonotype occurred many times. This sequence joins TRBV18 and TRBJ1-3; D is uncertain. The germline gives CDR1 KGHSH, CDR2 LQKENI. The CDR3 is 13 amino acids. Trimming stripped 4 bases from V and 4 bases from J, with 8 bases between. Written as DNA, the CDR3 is TGTGCCAGCTCACTATCTTCAGGAAACACCATATATTTT. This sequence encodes CASSLSSGNTIYF.

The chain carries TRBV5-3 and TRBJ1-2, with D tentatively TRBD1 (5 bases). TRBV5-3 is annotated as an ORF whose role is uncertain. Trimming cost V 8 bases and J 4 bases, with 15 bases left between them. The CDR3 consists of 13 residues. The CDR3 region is CARSLGPLYGYTF. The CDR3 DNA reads TGTGCCAGGAGCCTGGGGCCCCTCTATGGCTACACCTTC.

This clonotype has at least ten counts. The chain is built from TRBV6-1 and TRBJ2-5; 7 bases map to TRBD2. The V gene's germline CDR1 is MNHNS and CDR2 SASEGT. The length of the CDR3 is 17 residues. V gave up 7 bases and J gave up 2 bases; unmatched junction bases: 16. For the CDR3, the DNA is TGTGCCAGCACCCTTGTCGTGGCTAGCGGAGAACAAGAGACCCAGTACTTC. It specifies CASTLVVASGEQETQYF.

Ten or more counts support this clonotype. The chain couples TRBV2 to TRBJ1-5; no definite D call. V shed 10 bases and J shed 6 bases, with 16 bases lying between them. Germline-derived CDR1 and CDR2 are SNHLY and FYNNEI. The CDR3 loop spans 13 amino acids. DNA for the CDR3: TGTGCCACCGCAGGAGGACGTGTTCAGCCCCAGCATTTT. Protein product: CATAGGRVQPQHF.

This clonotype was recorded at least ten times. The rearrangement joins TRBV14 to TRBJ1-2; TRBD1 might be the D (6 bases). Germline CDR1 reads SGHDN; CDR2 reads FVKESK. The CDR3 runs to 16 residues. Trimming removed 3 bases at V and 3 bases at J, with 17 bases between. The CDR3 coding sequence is TGTGCCAGCAGCCATAGGGGGAACAGACCGGACTATGGCTACACCTTC. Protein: CASSHRGNRPDYGYTF.

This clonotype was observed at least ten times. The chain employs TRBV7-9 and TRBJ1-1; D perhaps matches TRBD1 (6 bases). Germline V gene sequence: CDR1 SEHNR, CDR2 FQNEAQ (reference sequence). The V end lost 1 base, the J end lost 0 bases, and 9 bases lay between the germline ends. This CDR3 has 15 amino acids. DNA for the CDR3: TGTGCCAGCAGCTTAGGGGGGGCCATGAACACTGAAGCTTTCTTT. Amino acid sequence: CASSLGGAMNTEAFF.

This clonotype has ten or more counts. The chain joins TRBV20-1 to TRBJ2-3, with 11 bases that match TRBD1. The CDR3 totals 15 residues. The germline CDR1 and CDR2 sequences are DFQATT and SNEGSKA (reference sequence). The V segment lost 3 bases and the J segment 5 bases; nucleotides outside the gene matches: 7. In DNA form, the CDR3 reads TGCAGTGCTAGTCCTGGACAGGGGGCAAAAGATACGCAGTATTTT. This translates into CSASPGQGAKDTQYF.